A single sample is the source of the 12 T cell receptor beta chains below, sequenced in a study of T-cell reconstitution after alpha-beta-depleted transplantation in children. Unique molecular identifiers were used to barcode this TCRbeta library. Using its own MiXCR run on the PCR reads, TCRdb lists one record per CDR3 protein. The sample holds around 480,000 distinct CDR3 sequences, around a third seen once. Here the sequenced sample was PBMCs from the stem cell graft donor, taken from the stem cell graft. These receptors all come from a human donor who donated a stem cell graft to a child with aplastic anemia.

CDR3 region: CASSDLDRGNTGELFF. CDR3 in DNA: TGTGCCAGCAGCGACCTGGACAGGGGAAACACCGGGGAGCTGTTTTTT. The genes are TRBV7-9 and TRBJ2-2; TRBD1 matches at 9 bases. The CDR3 length is 16 residues. From germline, CDR1 is SEHNR and CDR2 FQNEAQ (reference sequence). With 5 bases clipped from V and 2 bases from J, the junction kept 6 bases outside the gene matches.

Worth noting for this clonotype: The junction shows a germline mismatch at one end, possibly a read error. This chain joins TRBV29-1 and TRBJ1-2; 7 bases align to TRBD1. Per the germline V gene, CDR1 is SQVTM and CDR2 is ANQGSEA. The CDR3 contains 13 residues. This CDR3 is CSVEGMADRVLRW. The CDR3 DNA reads as TGCAGCGTTGAAGGGATGGCCGACAGGGTACTTCGTTGG.

The gene calls are TRBV11-1 and TRBJ2-1; 14 nucleotides align to TRBD2. The V segment lost 2 bases and the J segment 8 bases; nucleotides outside the gene matches: 17. The CDR3 has 20 amino acids. CDR1 is SGHAT, CDR2 FQDESV, per germline (reference sequence). This chain's CDR3 is CASSLFKGLAGARGVDEQFF. The CDR3 nucleotides are TGTGCCAGCAGCTTATTCAAGGGACTAGCGGGAGCCCGGGGGGTCGATGAGCAGTTCTTC.

V and J are TRBV15 and TRBJ1-2; 7 bases match TRBD1. CDR3 length: 13 amino acids. Trimming at V came to 5 bases and at J to 7 bases, leaving 7 bases not matched to a gene. Per the germline V gene, CDR1 is LNHNV and CDR2 is YYDKDF (reference sequence). DNA of the CDR3: TGTGCCACCAGCGGTAGTCGGACAGGTGGCTACACCTTC. Protein: CATSGSRTGGYTF.

This clonotype was detected many times. The rearrangement uses TRBV29-1 and TRBJ2-6, with D hard to call. The CDR3 covers 14 residues. Trimming took 7 bases from V and 1 from J, leaving 11 bases between them. Germline V gene data show CDR1 as SQVTM and CDR2 as ANQGSEA. CDR3 nucleotides: TGCAGCGCCGAGGCAGGTTCTGGGGCCAACGTCCTGACTTTC. Its translation is CSAEAGSGANVLTF. Drawing the rest from reference TRBV29-1 and TRBJ2-6, the complete variable domain is SAVISQKPSRDICQRGTSLTIQCQVDSQVTMMFWYRQQPGQSLTLIATANQGSEATYESGFVIDKFPISRPNLTFSTLTVSNMSPEDSSIYLCSAEAGSGANVLTFGAGSRLTVL.

This clonotype has more than one count but fewer than ten. The chain is built from TRBV15 and TRBJ2-5; D is possibly TRBD1 (6 bases). The V gene's germline CDR1 is LNHNV and CDR2 YYDKDF (reference sequence). The CDR3 covers 18 residues. V lost 5 bases to trimming and J lost 1 base, with 23 bases between them. As DNA, the CDR3 is TGTGCCACCAGCTCCAGGGGATCGGGGTTTGGCCCCCAAGAGACCCAGTACTTC. This codes for CATSSRGSGFGPQETQYF.

This clonotype has only a few counts. The CDR3 nucleotides read TGTGCCAGCAGCCCCCGGCGAGGGTCCGGGGAGCTGTTTTTT. Its translation: CASSPRRGSGELFF. The V call is TRBV9, the J call TRBJ2-2; the D gene is possibly TRBD2 (5 bases). The CDR3 consists of 14 residues. Trimming stripped 4 bases from V and 6 bases from J, with 13 bases between. Per the germline V gene, CDR1 is SGDLS and CDR2 is YYNGEE.

This clonotype has more than one count but fewer than ten. The chain uses TRBV27 and TRBJ1-5; D unclear. CDR1 is MNHEY, CDR2 SMNVEV, per germline (reference sequence). V lost 0 bases, J lost 0 bases, and 9 bases lay in between. The CDR3 covers 16 residues. In DNA, the CDR3 is TGTGCCAGCAGTTTATCGTGGACCCATAGCAATCAGCCCCAGCATTTT. Protein: CASSLSWTHSNQPQHF.

This clonotype appeared a few times. The chain employs TRBV4-3 and TRBJ2-1; D unclear. Per germline, CDR1 LGHNA and CDR2 YSLEER. CDR3 size: 15 residues. The V gene lost 1 base and the J gene lost 5 bases, with 12 bases spanning the gap. Here the CDR3 DNA reads TGCGCCAGCAGCCAAGGCCGTTATAGGGACAATGAGCAGTTCTTC. Translated: CASSQGRYRDNEQFF.

A few counts support this clonotype. The chain links TRBV12-3 or TRBV12-4 to TRBJ2-7; D is unclear. There are 16 residues in the CDR3. Deletions cut 2 bases from V and 2 bases from J, with 16 bases between. Here the CDR3 reads CASSLSSGRLAYEQYF. As DNA, the CDR3 is TGTGCCAGCAGTTTAAGTTCCGGACGGCTCGCCTACGAGCAGTACTTC.

This clonotype appeared a few times. The chain carries TRBV29-1 and TRBJ1-2; possibly TRBD1 for D (6 bases). CDR1 and CDR2 from the germline V gene are SQVTM and ANQGSEA. The length of the CDR3 is 15 residues. The V end lost 0 bases, the J end lost 4 bases, and 15 bases lay between the germline ends. The CDR3 nucleotides are TGCAGCGTTGAAGAGCAGGGGCGCGCCATCTATGGCTACACCTTC. Translating it yields CSVEEQGRAIYGYTF.

This clonotype has a handful of counts. The V call is TRBV5-1, the J call TRBJ1-2; 9 nucleotides align to TRBD1. The CDR3 has 14 amino acids. V was clipped by 4 bases and J by 4 bases; unmatched bases: 5. The germline V gene encodes CDR1 SGHRS and CDR2 YFSETQ. This chain's CDR3 is CASSTGTGFYGYTF. In DNA form, the CDR3 reads TGCGCCAGCAGCACCGGGACAGGGTTCTATGGCTACACCTTC.